The present T cell receptor beta chain was sequenced within a study of T cells in localized non-small cell lung cancer. Note on this clone: Its cognate antigen is unknown.

Profiling relied on immunoSEQ multiplex PCR, and the TCRdb table lists in-frame clones only, not all of them. The sample gives fewer than 95,000 clones, approximately 90% of which show up once; about 4% is in the top ten. The ends were cut back, 0 bases at V and 4 bases at J, with 14 bases in the middle. The CDR3 loop spans 16 amino acids. CDR1 is MNHEY and CDR2 is SVGAGI in the germline V gene. Whole-study findings and limits: Investigators sequenced only a single tumor region, leaving heterogeneity possible. Uninvolved nearby lung showed the greatest T cell clonality, exceeding that found in tumor. Appearances in adjacent lung were noted for a median 57 of the top 100 tumor clones.

This sequence was found in a woman between 35 and 70 years old with stage II squamous cell lung carcinoma. J is TRBJ2-3 and V is TRBV6-5; D is perhaps TRBD1 (6 bases). The specimen was PBMCs, collected before any cancer treatment. The CDR3 here is CASSYSRGSTADTQYF. The CDR3 region has the DNA TGTGCCAGCAGTTACTCGAGGGGGTCTACCGCAGATACGCAGTATTTT.